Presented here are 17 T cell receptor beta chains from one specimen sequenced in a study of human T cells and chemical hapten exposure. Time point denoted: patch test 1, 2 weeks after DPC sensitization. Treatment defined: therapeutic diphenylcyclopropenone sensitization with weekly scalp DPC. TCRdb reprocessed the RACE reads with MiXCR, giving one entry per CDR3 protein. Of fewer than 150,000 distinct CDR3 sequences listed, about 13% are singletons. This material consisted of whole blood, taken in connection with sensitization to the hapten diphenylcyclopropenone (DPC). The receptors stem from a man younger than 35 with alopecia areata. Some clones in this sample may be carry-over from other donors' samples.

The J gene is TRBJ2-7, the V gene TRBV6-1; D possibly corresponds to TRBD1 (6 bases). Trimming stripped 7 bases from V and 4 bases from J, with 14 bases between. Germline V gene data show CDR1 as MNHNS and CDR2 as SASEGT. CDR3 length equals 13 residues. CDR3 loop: CASTLDRTYEQYF. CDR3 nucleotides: TGTGCCAGCACTTTGGACAGAACGTACGAGCAGTACTTC.

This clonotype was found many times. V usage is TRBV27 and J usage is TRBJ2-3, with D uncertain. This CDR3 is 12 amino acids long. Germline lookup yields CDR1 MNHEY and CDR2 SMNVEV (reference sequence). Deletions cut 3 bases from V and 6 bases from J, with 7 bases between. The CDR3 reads CASSFMGDTQYF. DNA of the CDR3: TGTGCCAGCAGTTTCATGGGGGATACGCAGTATTTT.

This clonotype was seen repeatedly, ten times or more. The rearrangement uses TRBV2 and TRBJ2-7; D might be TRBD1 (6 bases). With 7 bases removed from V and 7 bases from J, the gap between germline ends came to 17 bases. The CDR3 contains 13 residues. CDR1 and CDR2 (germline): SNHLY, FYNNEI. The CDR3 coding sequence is TGTGCCAGCAATTGGAACAGGGTGTGGGAGCAGTACTTC. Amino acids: CASNWNRVWEQYF.

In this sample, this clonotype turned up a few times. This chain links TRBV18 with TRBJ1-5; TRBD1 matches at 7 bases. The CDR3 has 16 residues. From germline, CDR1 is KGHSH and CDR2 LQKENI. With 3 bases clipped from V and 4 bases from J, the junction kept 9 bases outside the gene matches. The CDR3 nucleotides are TGTGCCAGCTCACCGGATAAGGGGGCGCGTAATCAGCCCCAGCATTTT. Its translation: CASSPDKGARNQPQHF. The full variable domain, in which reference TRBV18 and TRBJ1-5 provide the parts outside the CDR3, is NAGVMQNPRHLVRRRGQEARLRCSPMKGHSHVYWYRQLPEEGLKFMVYLQKENIIDESGMPKERFSAEFPKEGPSILRIQQVVRGDSAAYFCASSPDKGARNQPQHFGDGTRLSIL.

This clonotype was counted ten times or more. The CDR3 bases are TGTGCCAGCAGTGGGACAGGGAGAAGGGAGCAGTACGTC. It translates to CASSGTGRREQYV. The chain combines TRBV6-5 with TRBJ2-7, with 9 bases fitting TRBD1. V lost 5 bases and J lost 7; bases outside the gene matches: 6. This CDR3 spans 13 amino acids. CDR1 is MNHEY and CDR2 is SVGAGI in the germline V gene.

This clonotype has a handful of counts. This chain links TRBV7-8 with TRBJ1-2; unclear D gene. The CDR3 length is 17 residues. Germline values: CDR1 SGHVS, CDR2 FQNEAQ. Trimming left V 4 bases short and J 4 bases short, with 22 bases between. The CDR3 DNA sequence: TGTGCCAGCAGCTCAGTCATACGGGGAAGAAGGAGCTATGGCTACACCTTC. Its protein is CASSSVIRGRRSYGYTF.

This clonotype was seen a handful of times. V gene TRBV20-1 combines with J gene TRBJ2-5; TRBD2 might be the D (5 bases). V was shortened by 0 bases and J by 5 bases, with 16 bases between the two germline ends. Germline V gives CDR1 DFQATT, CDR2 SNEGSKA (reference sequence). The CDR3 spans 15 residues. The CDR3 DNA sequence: TGCAGTGCTAGAGATCGGAGGACTGGAAGTGAGACCCAGTACTTC. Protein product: CSARDRRTGSETQYF.

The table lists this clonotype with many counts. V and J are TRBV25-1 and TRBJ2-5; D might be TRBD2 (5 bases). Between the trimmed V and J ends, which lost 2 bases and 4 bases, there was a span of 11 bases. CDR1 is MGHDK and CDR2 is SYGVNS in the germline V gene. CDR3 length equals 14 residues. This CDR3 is CASSEHKAGETQYF. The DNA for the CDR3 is TGTGCCAGCAGTGAACATAAGGCGGGAGAGACCCAGTACTTC. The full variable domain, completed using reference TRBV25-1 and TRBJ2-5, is EADIYQTPRYLVIGTGKKITLECSQTMGHDKMYWYQQDPGMELHLIHYSYGVNSTEKGDLSSESTVSRIRTEHFPLTLESARPSHTSQYLCASSEHKAGETQYFGPGTRLLVL.

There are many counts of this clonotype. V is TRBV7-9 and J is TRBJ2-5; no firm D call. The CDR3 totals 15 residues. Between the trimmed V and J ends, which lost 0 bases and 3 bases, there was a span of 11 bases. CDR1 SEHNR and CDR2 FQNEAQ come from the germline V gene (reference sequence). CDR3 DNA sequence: TGTGCCAGCAGCTTAGCCCCTGGGCGGAAAGAGACCCAGTACTTC. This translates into CASSLAPGRKETQYF.

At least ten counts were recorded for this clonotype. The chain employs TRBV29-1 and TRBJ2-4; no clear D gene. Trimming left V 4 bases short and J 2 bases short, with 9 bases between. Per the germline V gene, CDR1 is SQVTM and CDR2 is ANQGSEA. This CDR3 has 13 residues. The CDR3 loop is CSVVRSSKNIQYF. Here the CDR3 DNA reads TGCAGCGTTGTTCGAAGTTCCAAAAACATTCAGTACTTC.

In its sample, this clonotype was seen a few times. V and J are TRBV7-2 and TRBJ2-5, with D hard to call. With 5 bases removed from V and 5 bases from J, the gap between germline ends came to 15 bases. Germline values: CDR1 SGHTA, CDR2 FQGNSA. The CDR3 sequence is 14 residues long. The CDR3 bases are TGTGCCAGCAGCCTGGGATGGGGTTCTGAGACCCAGTACTTC. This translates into CASSLGWGSETQYF.

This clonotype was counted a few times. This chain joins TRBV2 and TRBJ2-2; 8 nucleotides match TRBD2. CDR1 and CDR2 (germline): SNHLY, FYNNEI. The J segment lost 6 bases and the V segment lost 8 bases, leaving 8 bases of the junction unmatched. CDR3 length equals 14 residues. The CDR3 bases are TGTGCCAGCTTAGGACCGGGAGGGCCCGGGGAGCTGTTTTTT. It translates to CASLGPGGPGELFF.

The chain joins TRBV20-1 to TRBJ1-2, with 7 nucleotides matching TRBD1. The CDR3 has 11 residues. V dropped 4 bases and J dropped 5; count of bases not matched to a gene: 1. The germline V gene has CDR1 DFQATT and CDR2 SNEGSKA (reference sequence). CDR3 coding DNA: TGCAGTGCTAAGGGACAGTATGGCTACACCTTC. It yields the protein CSAKGQYGYTF.

The CDR3 loop reads CASRHRGTATEAFF. The CDR3 region has the DNA TGTGCCAGCCGCCACAGGGGTACTGCCACTGAAGCTTTCTTT. This chain uses TRBV12-3 or TRBV12-4 with TRBJ1-1, with 7 bases matching TRBD1. The J segment lost 4 bases and the V segment lost 8 bases, leaving 10 bases of the junction unmatched. This CDR3 is built from 14 residues.

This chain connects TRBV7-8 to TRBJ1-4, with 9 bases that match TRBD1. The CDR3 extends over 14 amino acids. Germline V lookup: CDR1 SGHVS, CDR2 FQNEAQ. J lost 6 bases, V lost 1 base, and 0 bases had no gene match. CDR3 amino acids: CASSLGTGDEKLFF. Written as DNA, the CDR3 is TGTGCCAGCAGCTTAGGGACAGGGGATGAAAAACTGTTTTTT.

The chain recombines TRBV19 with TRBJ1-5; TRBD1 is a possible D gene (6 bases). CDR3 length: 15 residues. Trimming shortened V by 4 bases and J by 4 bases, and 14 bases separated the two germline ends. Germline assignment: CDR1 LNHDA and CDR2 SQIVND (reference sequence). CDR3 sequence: CASSTRTEVNQPQHF. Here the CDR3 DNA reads TGTGCCAGTAGTACTCGGACAGAGGTAAATCAGCCCCAGCATTTT.

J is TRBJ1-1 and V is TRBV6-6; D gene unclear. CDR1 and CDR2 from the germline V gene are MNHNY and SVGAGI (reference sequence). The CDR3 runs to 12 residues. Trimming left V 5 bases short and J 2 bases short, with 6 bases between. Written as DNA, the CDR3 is TGTGCCAGCAGTCCCAGAAACACTGAAGCTTTCTTT. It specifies CASSPRNTEAFF.